A selection of T cell receptor beta chains follows, all from one sample in a study of cytomegalovirus exposure and HLA in healthy donors. TCRdb's table, derived via immunoSEQ multiplex PCR, lists solely in-frame clones and lacks some. The sample holds 140,000 to 150,000 clones, about 76% seen once. Sequencing was performed on PBMCs. The receptors derive from a male donor in good health and CMV-seronegative. Each CDR3 is given with its conserved first and last residue. A D gene is named only where the DNA matches it firmly. Size tells how often a clone was seen (once, few, many) or the class of an expanded clone, and some rows leave it out.

.	TRBV6-5	TRBJ2-5	14	.	TGTGCCAGCAGTTACTCCGCCAGATGGGAGACCCAGTACTTC	CASSYSARWETQYF
.	TRBV25-1	TRBJ1-6	14	.	TGTGCCAGCAGTGAAGGAGGGTATAATTCACCCCTCCACTTT	CASSEGGYNSPLHF
TRBD2	TRBV19	TRBJ2-7	13	once	TGTGCCAGTAGTACGGGGGGAACCTACGAGCAGTACTTC	CASSTGGTYEQYF
TRBD2	TRBV10-2	TRBJ2-7	13	.	TGCGCCAGCAGTCTAGCGGGGATATACGAGCAGTACTTC	CASSLAGIYEQYF
TRBD2	TRBV27	TRBJ2-3	14	.	TGTGCCAGCAGAGCGGGAGAGGACGCAGATACGCAGTATTTT	CASRAGEDADTQYF
TRBD1	TRBV6-1	TRBJ2-5	15	.	TGTGCCAGCAGTGGACGACAGGGGGCCTGGGAGACCCAGTACTTC	CASSGRQGAWETQYF
TRBD2	TRBV27	TRBJ2-7	14	few	TGTGCCAGCAGAGGGCTAGCGGGAGGCTACGAGCAGTACTTC	CASRGLAGGYEQYF
.	TRBV7-9	TRBJ1-6	14	.	TGTGCCAGCAGTTACAGTGACAGTAATTCACCCCTCCACTTT	CASSYSDSNSPLHF
.	TRBV6-5	TRBJ2-1	15	few	TGTGCCAGCCGAGAGGGACTGGCCTCCTACAATGAGCAGTTCTTC	CASREGLASYNEQFF
TRBD2	TRBV5-1	TRBJ2-5	18	.	TGCGCCAGCAGCTTGGGGACTAGCGGGAGGGCTGGTCGGGAGACCCAGTACTTC	CASSLGTSGRAGRETQYF
.	TRBV5-8	TRBJ2-3	13	.	TGTGCCAGCAGCTTGACAGTGTCAGATACGCAGTATTTT	CASSLTVSDTQYF
.	TRBV14	TRBJ2-5	13	few	TGTGCCAGCAGCCAAGGTGGGAGGGAGACCCAGTACTTC	CASSQGGRETQYF
.	TRBV6-1	TRBJ1-2	13	few	TGTGCCAGCAGTGAGGGAGGGGACTATGGCTACACCTTC	CASSEGGDYGYTF
.	TRBV2	TRBJ2-5	11	.	TGTGCCAGCAGAACCACAGGGATCCAGTACTTC	CASRTTGIQYF
.	TRBV6-1	TRBJ1-5	18	.	TGTGCCAGCAGTGGGCCGGGACTCGTTAGCGGAAGCAATCAGCCCCAGCATTTT	CASSGPGLVSGSNQPQHF
TRBD1	TRBV5-1	TRBJ1-6	15	.	TGCGCCAGCAGCGGGGCAGGGGGCAAAATCCCCCCCCTCCACTTT	CASSGAGGKIPPLHF
.	TRBV4-3	TRBJ1-2	13	.	TGCGCCAGCAGCCAAGCGCAGGGTAGTGGCTACACCTTC	CASSQAQGSGYTF
.	TRBV27	TRBJ2-5	9	.	TGTGCCGGCTCAGAGACCCAGTACTTC	CAGSETQYF
.	TRBV6-1	TRBJ2-1	15	few	TGTGCCAGCTCGGAGGGGCGGGGTCCCACCAATGAGCAGTTCTTC	CASSEGRGPTNEQFF
.	TRBV2	TRBJ1-2	13	once	TGTGCCAGCAGTGATTTGCCAGTCTATGGCTACACCTTC	CASSDLPVYGYTF
.	TRBV4-2	TRBJ2-7	14	.	TGTGCCAGCAGCCAAGCGAGGAGCTCCTACGAGCAGTACTTC	CASSQARSSYEQYF
.	TRBV5-6	TRBJ1-2	13	once	TGTGCCAGCAGCCCTACCAGGGGATATGGCTACACCTTC	CASSPTRGYGYTF
TRBD1	TRBV11-1	TRBJ2-2	15	.	TGTACCAGCAGCCCAAGACAGGGGTTCACCGGGGAGCTGTTTTTT	CTSSPRQGFTGELFF
.	TRBV5-4	TRBJ2-1	16	.	TGTGCCAGCAGCTTGGGCTCGGGAGTCTCCTACAATGAGCAGTTCTTC	CASSLGSGVSYNEQFF
TRBD2	TRBV6-1	TRBJ2-7	14	.	TGTGCCAGCAGTGCACTTAGCGGGAGCTACGAGCAGTACTTC	CASSALSGSYEQYF
.	TRBV7-8	TRBJ1-1	14	.	TGTGCCAGCAGCTTAGGGGGGGTTAACACTGAAGCTTTCTTT	CASSLGGVNTEAFF
TRBD1	TRBV9	TRBJ1-4	15	.	TGTGCCAGCAGCCCCCGGGACAGGGTCTTAGAAAAACTGTTTTTT	CASSPRDRVLEKLFF
.	TRBV12-5	TRBJ2-7	14	few	TGTGCTAGTGGTTTAGAACAGTTCTCCTACGAGCAGTACTTC	CASGLEQFSYEQYF
.	TRBV4-3	TRBJ1-2	14	few	TGCGCCAGCAGCCAAGTTAGACCGGGGATTGGCTACACCTTC	CASSQVRPGIGYTF
TRBD2	TRBV7-2	TRBJ2-5	14	few	TGTGCCAGCAGCCCTGTGGGGGGGCAAGAGACCCAGTACTTC	CASSPVGGQETQYF
TRBD1	TRBV19	TRBJ1-2	13	.	TGTGCCAGTAGAACAGGGGTGTACTATGGCTACACCTTC	CASRTGVYYGYTF
TRBD1	TRBV13	TRBJ2-7	16	.	TGTGCCAGCAGCTTAGGCCGGGACAGGAGCTCCTACGAGCAGTACTTC	CASSLGRDRSSYEQYF
TRBD1	TRBV2	TRBJ2-4	15	.	TGTGCCAGCAGTGACCGAACAGGGGGCTTAGACATTCAGTACTTC	CASSDRTGGLDIQYF
TRBD2	TRBV13	TRBJ2-3	13	.	TGTGCCAGCAGCTCCAGACTAGCGGATACGCAGTATTTT	CASSSRLADTQYF
TRBD1	TRBV6-5	TRBJ2-1	13	.	TGTGCCAGCAGTGGACAGGGCTACGGTGAGCAGTTCTTC	CASSGQGYGEQFF
.	TRBV27	TRBJ2-7	15	.	TGTGCCAGCAGTTCCCGTCCAGGGCTGATATACGAGCAGTACTTC	CASSSRPGLIYEQYF
TRBD2	TRBV27	TRBJ2-3	14	.	TGTGCCAGCAGGGGGAGGGCTAACACAGATACGCAGTATTTT	CASRGRANTDTQYF
.	TRBV5-1	TRBJ1-5	15	few	TGCGCCAGCAGCTTGAGTACGGGTAGCAATCAGCCCCAGCATTTT	CASSLSTGSNQPQHF
.	TRBV18	TRBJ2-7	14	.	TGTGCCAGCTCCCGCCCGACAGACCACTACGAGCAGTACTTC	CASSRPTDHYEQYF
.	TRBV11-2	TRBJ2-7	14	.	TGTGCCAGCAGCTTAGATTGGAGCTCCTACGAGCAGTACTTC	CASSLDWSSYEQYF
TRBD1	TRBV5-1	TRBJ2-7	16	.	TGCGCCAGCAGCTTGGTCGTCGGGACAGGGAAGTACGAGCAGTACTTC	CASSLVVGTGKYEQYF
TRBD2	TRBV30	TRBJ2-1	15	.	TGTGCCTGGAAACGGTCACTAGCGGGAGGGAATGAGCAGTTCTTC	CAWKRSLAGGNEQFF
.	TRBV7-9	TRBJ2-5	14	.	TGTGCCAGCAGCTTAGCGACTAGGCAAGAGACCCAGTACTTC	CASSLATRQETQYF
TRBD1	TRBV14	TRBJ2-2	15	.	TGTGCCAGCAGCCTACCGGGACAGGGGACCGGGGAGCTGTTTTTT	CASSLPGQGTGELFF
TRBD1	TRBV23-1	TRBJ2-7	16	once	TGCGCCAGCAGTCAATCTTCGGGACAGGGCTTCCACGAGCAGTACTTC	CASSQSSGQGFHEQYF
.	TRBV27	TRBJ2-2	15	once	TGTGCCAGCAGTTTATCGGGTGCGGGCACCGGGGAGCTGTTTTTT	CASSLSGAGTGELFF
.	TRBV7-2	TRBJ1-4	16	.	TGTGCCAGCAGCTTTCTGGCCACAACAACTAATGAAAAACTGTTTTTT	CASSFLATTTNEKLFF
.	TRBV7-2	TRBJ2-3	13	few	TGTGCCAGCAGCCCCGAGGGGTGGGGGGCGCAGTATTTT	CASSPEGWGAQYF
.	TRBV4-2	TRBJ2-2	16	.	TGTGCCAGCAGCCCGAATTGGGGCAAGGACACCGGGGAGCTGTTTTTT	CASSPNWGKDTGELFF
.	TRBV6-6	TRBJ1-2	14	.	TGTGCCAGCAGTTACGAGCGGGGGCTCGGGGTGGACACCTTC	CASSYERGLGVDTF
.	TRBV19	TRBJ1-6	15	.	TGTGCCAGTAGTAGCAGGGAATCGGAGAATTCACCCCTCCACTTT	CASSSRESENSPLHF
.	TRBV10-3	TRBJ2-7	13	.	TGTGCCATCAGCGGTGTTAGCTCCTACGAGCAGTACTTC	CAISGVSSYEQYF
TRBD1	TRBV29-1	TRBJ2-2	15	.	TGCAGCGTTGGACAGGGGAGGTCGGGTACCGGGGAGCTGTTTTTT	CSVGQGRSGTGELFF